This T cell receptor (beta chain) is from a study of shared clonotypes between healthy human individuals. In regard to this clone: The antigen is unknown.

Those who donated were healthy HIV-negative adults, with no recent acute infections or vaccinations reported. Study-level points and caveats: The represented genetic and exposure-history diversity was limited by the small number of donors. The expectation was that sequencing depth would affect clonotype sharing among donors.

CDR1 is MNHNS, CDR2 SASEGT, per germline. V was pared by 5 bases and J by 0 bases, with 14 bases between. The CDR3 length is 15 residues. Assay: immunoSEQ multiplex PCR; the TCRdb copy retains only in-frame clones and omits some. The sample consists of fewer than 1.8 million clones, about 98.5% of them appearing once. The chain is built from TRBV6-1 and TRBJ2-7, with D tentatively TRBD1 (6 bases). The sample taken for sequencing was naive CD4+ T cells sorted from blood. The subset denotes: CD45RA+ positively selected. The receptor was derived from a man aged 25-40 years in good health. For the CDR3, the DNA is TGTGCCAGCAGTAGCCAGGGGCCCCACTCCTACGAGCAGTACTTC. It yields the protein CASSSQGPHSYEQYF.